The 16 T cell receptor beta chains below were found in one sample sequenced in a study of response to subunit inactivated influenza vaccine. Each CDR3 protein is one row after TCRdb ran MiXCR on the RT-PCR reads. The sample holds under 200,000 distinct CDR3 sequences, roughly 12% seen once. The sample was also linked to a second study, of T cells expressing NK-cell markers. Per that study: The authors generated TCR beta cDNA through 5'RACE template switching with UMIs.

Sequencing was performed on CD8+ T cells sorted from PBMCs, taken approximately 12 days after vaccination. All receptors come from a man aged 45-65 years who received an inactivated influenza vaccine.

This clonotype was detected ten times or more. The chain has TRBV7-8 and TRBJ1-1; 7 positions match TRBD1. Per the germline V gene, CDR1 is SGHVS and CDR2 is FQNEAQ. The CDR3 is 15 amino acids. With 5 bases clipped from V and 4 bases from J, the junction kept 10 bases outside the gene matches. DNA of the CDR3: TGTGCCAGCAGCCTACAAGAAGACAGGGTCACTGAAGCTTTCTTT. Translated: CASSLQEDRVTEAFF.

This clonotype came up a few times. The chain uses TRBV28 and TRBJ2-6, with D unresolved. There are 16 residues in the CDR3. V was cut by 4 bases and J by 0 bases, with 10 bases left in between. The germline CDR1 and CDR2 sequences are MDHEN and SYDVKM. In DNA form, the CDR3 reads TGTGCCAGCAGTTCTCTGCAGTTCTCTGGGGCCAACGTCCTGACTTTC. Protein: CASSSLQFSGANVLTF.

V usage is TRBV6-1 and J usage is TRBJ2-2; no definite D call. CDR1 is MNHNS, CDR2 SASEGT, per germline. This CDR3 has 11 amino acids. Trimming pared 6 bases from V and 7 bases from J, leaving 6 bases between. The CDR3 protein is CASRVGGELFF. The CDR3 bases are TGTGCCAGCAGGGTAGGCGGGGAGCTGTTTTTT.

A few counts support this clonotype. The chain carries TRBV27 and TRBJ1-1; 8 bases match TRBD1. The CDR3 is 17 residues long. In germline, CDR1 is MNHEY, CDR2 SMNVEV (reference sequence). The ends lost 2 bases at V and 3 bases at J; junction bases unmatched: 11. This CDR3 is CASSLGTGLQKDTEAFF. DNA of the CDR3: TGTGCCAGCAGTTTAGGGACAGGTTTGCAAAAGGACACTGAAGCTTTCTTT.

This clonotype was seen at least ten times. The chain is built from TRBV6-1 and TRBJ2-1, with 14 positions matching TRBD2. Germline loops: CDR1 MNHNS, CDR2 SASEGT. The J segment lost 6 bases and the V segment lost 6 bases, leaving 4 bases of the junction unmatched. The CDR3 has 15 residues. The CDR3 bases are TGTGCCAGCAGCCGCGGGACTAGCGGGAGCAATGAGCAGTTCTTC. It is translated as CASSRGTSGSNEQFF.

With regard to this clonotype: A read error may produce the germline difference seen at one junction end. The CDR3 DNA reads TGTGCCAGCAGCCCGGGTGATACTCCGCAGCCCCCCTTGACCTTC. Translating it yields CASSPGDTPQPPLTF. The genes are TRBV7-9 and TRBJ2-5; D ambiguous. The germline V gene has CDR1 SEHNR and CDR2 FQNEAQ (reference sequence). This CDR3 is 15 amino acids long. The full variable domain, in which reference TRBV7-9 and TRBJ2-5 provide the parts outside the CDR3, is DTGVSQNPRHKITKRGQNVTFRCDPISEHNRLYWYRQTLGQGPEFLTYFQNEAQLEKSRLLSDRFSAERPKGSFSTLEIQRTEQGDSAMYLCASSPGDTPQPPLTFGPGTRLLVL.

The chain links TRBV30 to TRBJ2-1; D is uncertain. From germline, CDR1 is GTSNPN and CDR2 SVGIG (reference sequence). This CDR3 has 13 amino acids. V gave up 1 base and J gave up 9 bases, with 13 bases separating them. The CDR3 bases are TGTGCCTGGAGTGCCGGACCCCCTATTGAGCAGTTCTTC. Translating it yields CAWSAGPPIEQFF.

Concerning this clonotype: No conserved phenylalanine or tryptophan is present at the end of the CDR3, so a read error is the likely explanation. The limits of the CDR3 on the DNA are not certain, so only TCRdb's listed CDR3 is given. The V call is TRBV29-1, the J call TRBJ2-1; the D call of TRBD2 is as the table states it, not checked on the DNA. Germline V gene lookup returns CDR1 SQVTM and CDR2 ANQGSEA. 13 amino acids form the CDR3, both terminal residues included. This CDR3 reads CSVERAPWDEQLS.

This clonotype was counted at least ten times. The V and J genes are TRBV5-5 and TRBJ2-1; D uncertain. Germline V gene sequence: CDR1 SGHKS, CDR2 YYEKEE (reference sequence). This CDR3 region has 11 residues. Trimming took off 2 bases at V and 8 bases at J, with 5 bases between the two ends. This chain's CDR3 is CASSLTDEQFF. DNA for the CDR3: TGTGCCAGCAGCTTAACAGATGAGCAGTTCTTC.

This clonotype has more than one count but fewer than ten. The V gene is TRBV7-2, the J gene TRBJ2-7; 7 bases line up with TRBD2. The CDR3 covers 14 residues. Trimming at V came to 5 bases and at J to 2 bases, leaving 6 bases not matched to a gene. The germline V gene has CDR1 SGHTA and CDR2 FQGNSA. CDR3 residues: CASSPSGIAYEQYF. The CDR3 DNA reads as TGTGCCAGCAGCCCGAGCGGGATCGCCTACGAGCAGTACTTC.

This clonotype was recorded a few times. The chain has TRBV7-9 and TRBJ2-6; tentatively, D is TRBD2 (6 bases). Germline CDR1 and CDR2: SEHNR and FQNEAQ (reference sequence). This CDR3 has 16 amino acids. The V end was cut by 5 bases, the J end by 4 bases, with 15 bases between. In DNA form, the CDR3 reads TGTGCCAGCAGCATGATCCAGGCGGGAGGGGCCAACGTCCTGACTTTC. Its protein is CASSMIQAGGANVLTF.

In its sample, this clonotype was seen a few times. The rearrangement links TRBV2 to TRBJ2-7; 10 bases are shared with TRBD2. Germline lookup yields CDR1 SNHLY and CDR2 FYNNEI. CDR3 size: 15 residues. Unmatched junction bases numbered 8, after V lost 5 bases and J lost 4 bases. CDR3 residues: CASSLPGLARYEQYF. The CDR3 DNA follows: TGTGCCAGCAGTCTACCGGGACTAGCGCGTTACGAGCAGTACTTC.

V is TRBV2 and J is TRBJ1-5, with no clear D. V was trimmed by 10 bases and J by 5 bases, leaving 15 bases between them. Germline CDR1 SNHLY, CDR2 FYNNEI. This CDR3 region has 13 residues. As DNA, the CDR3 is TGTGCCACCCAACGGCAGGCTGATCAGCCCCAGCATTTT. Protein product: CATQRQADQPQHF.

This chain links TRBV20-1 with TRBJ2-5, with D possibly matching TRBD2 (6 bases). Trimming cost V 7 bases and J 7 bases, with 13 bases left between them. Germline CDR1 is DFQATT and CDR2 is SNEGSKA (reference sequence). The CDR3 spans 11 residues. In nucleotides, the CDR3 is TGCAGTGGCGGGACTTTCGGGACCCAGTACTTC. It specifies CSGGTFGTQYF.

The chain combines TRBV12-5 with TRBJ2-7, with D perhaps assigned TRBD1 or TRBD2 (5 bases each). Looked up from germline, CDR1 is LGHNT and CDR2 is FRNRAP. Between the trimmed V and J ends, which lost 1 base and 7 bases, there was a span of 8 bases. The CDR3 totals 12 residues. CDR3 nucleotide sequence: TGTGCTAGTGGTTTGGCCTGGGGGGAGCAGTACTTC. This gives the protein CASGLAWGEQYF.

The chain recombines TRBV20-1 with TRBJ2-7, with TRBD1 matching 9 bases. V trimming: 4 bases; J trimming: 3 bases; junction bases outside the gene matches: 7. Germline values: CDR1 DFQATT, CDR2 SNEGSKA (reference sequence). CDR3 length equals 14 residues. The CDR3 spells CSAIEDRGGYEQYF. CDR3 nucleotide sequence: TGCAGTGCTATCGAGGACAGGGGAGGCTACGAGCAGTACTTC.